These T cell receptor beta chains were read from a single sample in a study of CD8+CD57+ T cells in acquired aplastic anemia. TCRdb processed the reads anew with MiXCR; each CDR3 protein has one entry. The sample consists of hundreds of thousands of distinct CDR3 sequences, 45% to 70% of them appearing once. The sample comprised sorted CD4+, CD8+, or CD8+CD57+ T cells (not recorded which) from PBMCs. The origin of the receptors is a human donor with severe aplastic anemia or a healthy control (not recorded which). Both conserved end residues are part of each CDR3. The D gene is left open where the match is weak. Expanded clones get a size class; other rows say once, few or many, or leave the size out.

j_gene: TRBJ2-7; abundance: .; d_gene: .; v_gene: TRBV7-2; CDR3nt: TGTGCCAGCAGCTCCATTAAGGGGTTCTACGAGCAGTACTTC; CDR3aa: CASSSIKGFYEQYF
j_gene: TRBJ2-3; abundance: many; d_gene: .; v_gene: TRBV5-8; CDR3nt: TGTGCCAGCAGCTTCAGTCCGGACAGAAGCACAGATACGCAGTATTTT; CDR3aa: CASSFSPDRSTDTQYF
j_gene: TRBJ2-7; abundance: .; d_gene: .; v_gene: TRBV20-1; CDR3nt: TGCAGTGCTAGAGATGAACGAACCTACGAGCAGTACTTC; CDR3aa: CSARDERTYEQYF
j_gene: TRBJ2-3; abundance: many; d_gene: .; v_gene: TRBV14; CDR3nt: TGTGCCAGCAGCCATACCCAGGTTCATCGGGGGAGCACAGATACGCAGTATTTT; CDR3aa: CASSHTQVHRGSTDTQYF
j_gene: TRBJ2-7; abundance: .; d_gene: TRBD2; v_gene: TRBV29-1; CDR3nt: TGCAGCGTCAGACAGACACTAGCGGGAGAACACGAGCAGTACTTC; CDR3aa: CSVRQTLAGEHEQYF
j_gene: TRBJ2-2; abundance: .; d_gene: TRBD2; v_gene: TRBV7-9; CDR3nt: TGTGCCAGCAGCTCCCGGACTAGCGGGAGTGGCGGGGAGCTGTTTTTT; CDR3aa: CASSSRTSGSGGELFF
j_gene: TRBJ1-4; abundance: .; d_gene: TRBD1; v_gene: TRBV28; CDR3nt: TGTGCCAGCAGTTCGGGACAGAACAATGAAAAACTGTTTTTT; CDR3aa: CASSSGQNNEKLFF
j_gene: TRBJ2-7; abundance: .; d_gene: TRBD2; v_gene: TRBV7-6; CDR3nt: TGTGCCAGCAGCCTCCTAGCCGGGACTAGCGGGGGTGGGTACGAGCAGTACTTC; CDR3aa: CASSLLAGTSGGGYEQYF
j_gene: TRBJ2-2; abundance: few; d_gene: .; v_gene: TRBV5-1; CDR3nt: TGCGCCAGCAGCCTAACAGCACGATCCACCGGGGAGCTGTTTTTT; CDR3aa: CASSLTARSTGELFF
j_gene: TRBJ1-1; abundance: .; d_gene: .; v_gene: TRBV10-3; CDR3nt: TGTGCCATCGGGGAGCTCCTGAACACTGAAGCTTTCTTT; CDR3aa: CAIGELLNTEAFF
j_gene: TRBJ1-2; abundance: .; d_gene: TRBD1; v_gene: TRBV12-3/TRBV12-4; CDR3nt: TGTGCCAGCAGACCACAGGGGGCTCATGGCTACACCTTC; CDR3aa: CASRPQGAHGYTF
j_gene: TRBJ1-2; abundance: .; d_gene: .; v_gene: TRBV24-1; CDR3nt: TGTGCCACCAGTGAGGCCAACTATGGCTACACCTTC; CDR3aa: CATSEANYGYTF
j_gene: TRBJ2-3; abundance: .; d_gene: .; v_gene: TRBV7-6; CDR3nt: TGTGCCAGCAGCTTGCTTGACAGGCTAACAGATACGCAGTATTTT; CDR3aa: CASSLLDRLTDTQYF
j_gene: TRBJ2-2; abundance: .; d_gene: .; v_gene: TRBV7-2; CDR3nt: TGTGCCAGCAGCTCTCACTTGGTAAAGGGCACCGGGGAGCTGTTTTTT; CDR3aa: CASSSHLVKGTGELFF
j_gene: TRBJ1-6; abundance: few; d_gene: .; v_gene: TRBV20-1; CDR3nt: TGCAGTGCTAGCCGGGACGGCAATTCACCCCTCCACTTT; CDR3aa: CSASRDGNSPLHF
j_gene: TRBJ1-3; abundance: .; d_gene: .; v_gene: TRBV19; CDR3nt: TGTGCCAGTAGTTTGTTCTCTGGAAACACCATATATTTT; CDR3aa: CASSLFSGNTIYF
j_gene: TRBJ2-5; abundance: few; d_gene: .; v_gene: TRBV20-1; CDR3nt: TGCAGTGCTAGGGGGGGCGGAGCGGGCTACTTC; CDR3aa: CSARGGGAGYF
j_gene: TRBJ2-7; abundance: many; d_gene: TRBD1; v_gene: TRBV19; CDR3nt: TGTGCCAGTAGTAGGGACAGGGTCTACGAGCAGTACTTC; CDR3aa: CASSRDRVYEQYF
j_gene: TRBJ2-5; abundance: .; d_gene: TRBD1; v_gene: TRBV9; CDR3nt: TGTGCCAGCAGCGTAGCTACAGGGGGCGGTGAGGAGACCCAGTACTTC; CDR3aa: CASSVATGGGEETQYF
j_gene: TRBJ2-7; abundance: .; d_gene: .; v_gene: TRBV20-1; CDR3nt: TGCAGTGCCAGGGGCAGCCTCTACGAGCAGTACTTC; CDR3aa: CSARGSLYEQYF
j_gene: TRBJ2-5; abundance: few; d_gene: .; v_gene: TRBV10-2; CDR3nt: TGCGCCAGCAGCCCGACAGTCCTCCGGGAGACCCAGTACTTC; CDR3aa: CASSPTVLRETQYF
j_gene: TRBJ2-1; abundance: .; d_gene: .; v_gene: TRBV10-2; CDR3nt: TGCGCCAGCAGCCCAAGCCATATTGAGCAGTTCTTC; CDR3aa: CASSPSHIEQFF
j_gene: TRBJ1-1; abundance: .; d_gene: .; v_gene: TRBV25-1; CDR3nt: TGTGCCAGCAGTGAGCCGGGACTCCCTCAAACTGAAGCTTTCTTT; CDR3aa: CASSEPGLPQTEAFF
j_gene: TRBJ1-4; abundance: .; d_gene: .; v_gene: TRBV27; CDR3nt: TGTGCCAGCAGTTTTATCCCTTGGGAAGGGAGGCATGAAAAACTGTTTTTT; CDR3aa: CASSFIPWEGRHEKLFF
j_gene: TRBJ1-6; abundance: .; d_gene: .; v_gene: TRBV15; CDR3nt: TGTGCCACCAGCAGAGAAGAATATAATTCACCCCTCCACTTT; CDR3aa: CATSREEYNSPLHF
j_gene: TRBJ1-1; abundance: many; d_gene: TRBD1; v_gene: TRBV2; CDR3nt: TGTGCCAGCATGATTAGGGGGCACACTGAAGCTTTCTTT; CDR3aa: CASMIRGHTEAFF
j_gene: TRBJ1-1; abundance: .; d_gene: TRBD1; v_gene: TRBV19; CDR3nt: TGTGCCAGTAGCGGACAGGGGTACACTGAAGCTTTCTTT; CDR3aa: CASSGQGYTEAFF
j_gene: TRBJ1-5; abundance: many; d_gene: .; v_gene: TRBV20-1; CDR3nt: TGCAGTGCTAGAGATGTAGCAGGATGGAACAATCAGCCCCAGCATTTT; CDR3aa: CSARDVAGWNNQPQHF
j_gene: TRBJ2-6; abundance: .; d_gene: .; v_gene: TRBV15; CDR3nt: TGTGCCACCAGCAGAGATCTTCGCGTGTCTGGGGCCAACGTCCTGACTTTC; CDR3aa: CATSRDLRVSGANVLTF
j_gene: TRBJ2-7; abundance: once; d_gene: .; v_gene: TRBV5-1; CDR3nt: TGCGCCAGCAGCAGGGACACCCTCTACGAGCAGTACTTC; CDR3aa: CASSRDTLYEQYF
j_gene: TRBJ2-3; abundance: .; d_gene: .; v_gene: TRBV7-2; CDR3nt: TGTGCCAGCAGCTCCAGCCCGTCCGGAGATACGCAGTGTTTT; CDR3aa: CASSSSPSGDTQCF
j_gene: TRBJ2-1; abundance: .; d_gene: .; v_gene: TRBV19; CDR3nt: TGTGCCAGTAGTATGGTCAGCTCCTACAATGAGCAGTTCTTC; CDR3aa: CASSMVSSYNEQFF
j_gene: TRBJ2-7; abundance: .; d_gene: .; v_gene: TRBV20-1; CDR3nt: TGCAGTGCTAGAGAGGGGCAGGGGTACTACGAGCAGTACTTC; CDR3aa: CSAREGQGYYEQYF
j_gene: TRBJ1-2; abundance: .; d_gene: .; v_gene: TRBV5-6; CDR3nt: TGTGCCAGCACCTTTGAGCAGGGAGAGCGCTATGGCTACACCTTC; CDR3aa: CASTFEQGERYGYTF
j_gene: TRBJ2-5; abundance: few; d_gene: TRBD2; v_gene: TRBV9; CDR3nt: TGTGCCAGCAGCGTAGCACTAGCGGGGTCGGAGACCCAGTACTTC; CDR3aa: CASSVALAGSETQYF
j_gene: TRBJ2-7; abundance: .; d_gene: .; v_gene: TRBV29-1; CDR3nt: TGCAGCGTTCAAGGGAGCTCCTACGAGCAGTACTTC; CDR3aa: CSVQGSSYEQYF
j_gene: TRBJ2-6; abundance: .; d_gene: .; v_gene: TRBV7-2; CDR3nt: TGTGCCAGCAGCTTAGCGACCAACGTCCTGACTTTC; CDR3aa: CASSLATNVLTF
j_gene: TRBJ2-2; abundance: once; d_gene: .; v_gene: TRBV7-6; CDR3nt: TGTGCCAGCAGCTTCTGGACGGGTGGTAGGACCGGGGAGCTGTTTTTT; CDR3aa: CASSFWTGGRTGELFF
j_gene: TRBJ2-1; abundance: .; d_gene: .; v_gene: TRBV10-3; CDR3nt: TGTGCCATCAGTGAGTCTGGACCTTACAATGAGCAGTTCTTC; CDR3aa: CAISESGPYNEQFF
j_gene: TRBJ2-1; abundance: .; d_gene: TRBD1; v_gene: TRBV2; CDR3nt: TGTGCCAGCAGGGAGCGGACAGGCTCCTACAATGAGCAGTTCTTC; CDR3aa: CASRERTGSYNEQFF
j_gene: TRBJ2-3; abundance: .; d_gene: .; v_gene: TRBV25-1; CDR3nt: TGTGCCAGCAGTGAATATTCGGCGCCCACAGATACGCAGTATTTT; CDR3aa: CASSEYSAPTDTQYF